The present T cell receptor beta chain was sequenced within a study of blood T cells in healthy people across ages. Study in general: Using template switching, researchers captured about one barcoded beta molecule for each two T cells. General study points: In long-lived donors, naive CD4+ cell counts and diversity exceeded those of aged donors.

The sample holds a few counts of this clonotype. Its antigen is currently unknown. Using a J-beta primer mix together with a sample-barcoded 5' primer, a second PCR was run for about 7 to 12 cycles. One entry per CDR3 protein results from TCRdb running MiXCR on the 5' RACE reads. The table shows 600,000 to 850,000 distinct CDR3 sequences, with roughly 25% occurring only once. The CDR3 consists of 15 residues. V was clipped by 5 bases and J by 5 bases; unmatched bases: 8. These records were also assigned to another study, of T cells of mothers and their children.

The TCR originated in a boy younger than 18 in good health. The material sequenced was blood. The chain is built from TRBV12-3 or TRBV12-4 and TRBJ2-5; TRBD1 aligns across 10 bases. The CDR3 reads CASSPWDRGYETQYF. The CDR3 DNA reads TGTGCCAGCAGTCCCTGGGACAGGGGTTACGAGACCCAGTACTTC.